This TCR beta chain was documented in a study of response to subunit inactivated influenza vaccine. This CDR3 comprises 15 residues. Germline values: CDR1 MNHEY, CDR2 SVGEGT. V was cut by 7 bases and J by 0 bases, with 15 bases left in between. In TCRdb, the RT-PCR reads were re-called with MiXCR into one record per CDR3 protein. The sample carries hundreds of thousands of distinct CDR3 sequences, roughly 18% recorded once. Sequenced material: PBMCs from blood, taken 5 to 6 days after vaccination. This TCR derives from a man in his fifties who received an inactivated influenza vaccine. The chain employs TRBV6-2 or TRBV6-3 and TRBJ1-1, with D perhaps matching TRBD1 (6 bases). The CDR3, as DNA: TGTGCCAGCAACGACAGGAGGAGAATGAACACTGAAGCTTTCTTT. Translated, it gives CASNDRRRMNTEAFF.